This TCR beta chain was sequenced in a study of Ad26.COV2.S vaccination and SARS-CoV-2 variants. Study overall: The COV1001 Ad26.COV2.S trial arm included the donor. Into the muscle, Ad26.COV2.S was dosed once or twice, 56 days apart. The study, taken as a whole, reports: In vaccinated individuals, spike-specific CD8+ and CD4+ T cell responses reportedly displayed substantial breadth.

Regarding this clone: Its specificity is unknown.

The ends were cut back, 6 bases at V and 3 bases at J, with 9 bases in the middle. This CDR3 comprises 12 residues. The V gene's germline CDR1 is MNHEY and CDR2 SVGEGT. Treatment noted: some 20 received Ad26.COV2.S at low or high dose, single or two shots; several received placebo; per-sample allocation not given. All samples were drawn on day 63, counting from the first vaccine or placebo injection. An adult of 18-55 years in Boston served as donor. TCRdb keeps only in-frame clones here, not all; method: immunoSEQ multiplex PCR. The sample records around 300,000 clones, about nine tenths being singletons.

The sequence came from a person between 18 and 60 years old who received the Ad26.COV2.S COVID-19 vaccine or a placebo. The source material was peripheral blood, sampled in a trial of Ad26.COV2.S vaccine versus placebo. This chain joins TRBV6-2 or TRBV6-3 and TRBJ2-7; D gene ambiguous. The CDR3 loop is CASSITSYEQYF. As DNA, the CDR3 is TGTGCCAGCAGCATCACCAGCTACGAGCAGTACTTC.